The 21 T cell receptor beta chains below were found in one sample sequenced in a study of T cells in Graves' hyperthyroidism and ophthalmopathy (dated by TCRdb to between 2019 and 2020). The library was made by multiplex PCR. The sequencing machine was an Illumina HiSeq 2000. Amplification of TCR beta CDR3 regions was carried out from RNA transcripts. For the first round of RT-PCR on the TCR CDR3, the HTBI primer set was used together with the Qiagen OneStep RT-PCR kit. TCRdb trimmed the raw reads at Q25, called clones with MiXCR and kept productive beta chains. For every CDR3 protein sequence, its rows merge into one entry that carries the most common genes and DNA. The sample has approximately 640,000 distinct CDR3 sequences on record, approximately 15% of them singletons. The ten most abundant clones make up roughly 16% of the sample. The sample comprised blood. All receptors come from a man aged 45 to 65 with Graves' hyperthyroidism.

There are many counts of this clonotype. The gene calls are TRBV27 and TRBJ1-5; weak D call: TRBD1 (6 bases). There are 14 residues in the CDR3. Trimming stripped 6 bases from V and 4 bases from J, with 13 bases between. Germline lookup yields CDR1 MNHEY and CDR2 SMNVEV (reference sequence). CDR3 in amino acids: CASSLGGQNQPQHF. In DNA, the CDR3 is TGTGCCAGCAGCCTAGGGGGACAAAATCAGCCCCAGCATTTT.

This clonotype was seen only a few times. The chain carries TRBV4-3 and TRBJ2-5; the D gene is possibly TRBD2 (7 bases). V lost 3 bases to trimming and J lost 5 bases, with 13 bases between them. The germline V gene has CDR1 LGHNA and CDR2 YSLEER. CDR3 size: 14 residues. The CDR3 is CASSQWGGRETQYF. Here the CDR3 DNA reads TGCGCCAGCAGCCAGTGGGGGGGCCGGGAGACCCAGTACTTC.

The CDR3 spells CASSQTGSGEQYF. CDR3 bases: TGTGCCAGCAGCCAGACAGGGTCGGGCGAGCAGTACTTC. V gene TRBV27 combines with J gene TRBJ2-7; 7 bases are a match to TRBD1. With V trimmed by 6 bases and J by 6 bases, 8 bases remained unmatched. Germline V gene data show CDR1 as MNHEY and CDR2 as SMNVEV (reference sequence). This CDR3 region has 13 residues.

This rearrangement joins TRBV6-1 to TRBJ2-1; D not resolved. From germline, CDR1 is MNHNS and CDR2 SASEGT. There are 17 residues in the CDR3. Trimming pared 6 bases from V and 0 bases from J, leaving 18 bases between. The CDR3 region is CASRELPDISSYNEQFF. In nucleotides, the CDR3 is TGTGCCAGCAGGGAGCTTCCTGATATTAGCTCCTACAATGAGCAGTTCTTC.

This clonotype appeared a few times. The chain is built from TRBV2 and TRBJ1-2; the D is unclear. In germline, CDR1 is SNHLY, CDR2 FYNNEI. Trimming pared 7 bases from V and 3 bases from J, leaving 6 bases between. The length of the CDR3 is 11 residues. The CDR3 coding sequence is TGTGCCAGCAAATCTCACTATGGCTACACCTTC. Encoded protein: CASKSHYGYTF.

This clonotype was seen at least ten times. The chain joins TRBV7-2 to TRBJ2-3; no definite D call. CDR1 is SGHTA, CDR2 FQGNSA, per germline. The CDR3 runs to 15 residues. The V gene lost 4 bases and the J gene lost 2 bases, with 13 bases spanning the gap. CDR3 sequence reads: CASSSTPWATDTQYF. The CDR3, as DNA: TGTGCCAGCAGCTCCACCCCATGGGCCACAGATACGCAGTATTTT.

The genes are TRBV7-2 and TRBJ2-7; possibly TRBD2 for D (5 bases). CDR1 SGHTA and CDR2 FQGNSA come from the germline V gene. The CDR3 loop spans 12 amino acids. Trimming shortened V by 5 bases and J by 5 bases, and 10 bases separated the two germline ends. In DNA form, the CDR3 reads TGTGCCAGCAGCATTACTAGGAACGAGCAGTACTTC. Translated: CASSITRNEQYF.

The chain is built from TRBV6-1 and TRBJ2-7; 9 nucleotides line up with TRBD2. The CDR3 contains 15 residues. V lost 6 bases, J lost 1 base, and 7 bases stayed unmatched. Germline V gene sequence: CDR1 MNHNS, CDR2 SASEGT. CDR3 loop: CASRSRLAGSYEQYF. For the CDR3, the DNA is TGTGCCAGCAGAAGCCGTCTAGCGGGATCCTACGAGCAGTACTTC.

V is TRBV5-5 and J is TRBJ2-7, with D unresolved. Germline V lookup: CDR1 SGHKS, CDR2 YYEKEE (reference sequence). V was pared by 0 bases and J by 0 bases, with 16 bases between. The CDR3 contains 17 residues. The CDR3 DNA sequence: TGTGCCAGCAGCTTGGAGGGTTGGGCGGCGAACTCCTACGAGCAGTACTTC. This gives the protein CASSLEGWAANSYEQYF.

There are many counts of this clonotype. The V call is TRBV20-1, the J call TRBJ2-1; 7 bases fit TRBD1. The CDR3 is 15 residues long. V shed 2 bases and J 5 bases; nucleotides not matched to a gene: 9. Germline lookup yields CDR1 DFQATT and CDR2 SNEGSKA (reference sequence). The CDR3 DNA reads as TGCAGTGCTAGATCTTCCGGGACAGAAGACAATGAGCAGTTCTTC. Translating it yields CSARSSGTEDNEQFF.

The sample holds a few counts of this clonotype. The chain employs TRBV9 and TRBJ2-3; 13 bases map to TRBD2. The CDR3 runs 16 residues. Germline V gene sequence: CDR1 SGDLS, CDR2 YYNGEE. With V trimmed by 0 bases and J by 9 bases, 7 bases remained unmatched. The CDR3 loop is CASSVGTSGSLDTQYF. The CDR3 DNA reads as TGTGCCAGCAGCGTAGGGACTAGCGGGAGTCTCGACACGCAGTATTTT.

The chain employs TRBV20-1 and TRBJ2-7; the D gene is possibly TRBD1 (5 bases). The germline CDR1 and CDR2 sequences are DFQATT and SNEGSKA (reference sequence). This CDR3 is built from 13 residues. The V end lost 5 bases, the J end lost 1 base, and 12 bases lay between the germline ends. CDR3 in amino acids: CSAQTDPSYEQYF. In DNA, the CDR3 is TGCAGTGCTCAGACAGACCCATCCTACGAGCAGTACTTC.

This clonotype was observed a handful of times. V gene TRBV6-2 or TRBV6-3 combines with J gene TRBJ1-1; 8 bases map to TRBD1. CDR1 is MNHEY and CDR2 is SVGEGT in the germline V gene. The CDR3 runs 14 residues. V lost 5 bases and J lost 0; bases outside the gene matches: 2. CDR3 region: CASSIQGVNTEAFF. DNA for the CDR3: TGTGCCAGCAGTATACAGGGGGTGAACACTGAAGCTTTCTTT.

This clonotype was seen a handful of times. The V call is TRBV14, the J call TRBJ2-1, with 12 bases identical to TRBD2. The CDR3 spans 17 residues. CDR1 is SGHDN and CDR2 is FVKESK in the germline V gene. Germline trimming cut 10 bases from V and 4 bases from J; bases unmatched to any gene: 14. The CDR3 DNA reads TGTGCCACTTCCCCCTTCCCCACTAGCGGGAGGTACAATGAGCAGTTCTTC. Encoded protein: CATSPFPTSGRYNEQFF.

The chain joins TRBV12-3 or TRBV12-4 to TRBJ1-1, with 7 bases identical to TRBD1. V gave up 6 bases and J gave up 0 bases; unmatched junction bases: 13. This CDR3 contains 17 residues. Written as DNA, the CDR3 is TGTGCCAGCAGCGGAGCCGGGACAGTAAACATGAACACTGAAGCTTTCTTT. Translation: CASSGAGTVNMNTEAFF.

Many counts were recorded for this clonotype. The genes are TRBV28 and TRBJ2-5, with D unresolved. The CDR3 contains 12 residues. V lost 6 bases, J lost 4 bases, and 9 bases lay in between. The germline V gene has CDR1 MDHEN and CDR2 SYDVKM. For the CDR3, the DNA is TGTGCCAGCAGGAAATACGGAGAGACCCAGTACTTC. Its protein is CASRKYGETQYF.

The chain employs TRBV5-1 and TRBJ2-5; 7 bases agree with TRBD1. CDR1 SGHRS and CDR2 YFSETQ come from the germline V gene. The V and J ends lost 2 bases and 2 bases, in that order; junction bases with no gene match: 6. The CDR3 runs 15 residues. DNA of the CDR3: TGCGCCAGCAGCTTTACAGGGGCCCTGCAAGAGACCCAGTACTTC. It translates to CASSFTGALQETQYF.

This clonotype was seen only a few times. The chain has TRBV6-1 and TRBJ2-3; D ambiguous. CDR1 MNHNS and CDR2 SASEGT come from the germline V gene. Deletions cut 3 bases from V and 10 bases from J, with 8 bases between. The CDR3 sequence is 11 residues long. The CDR3 DNA sequence: TGTGCCAGCAGTGAGGGGTCCCCGCAGTATTTT. This translates into CASSEGSPQYF.

V gene TRBV28 combines with J gene TRBJ1-1; no clear D. The germline V gene encodes CDR1 MDHEN and CDR2 SYDVKM. The CDR3 length is 11 residues. The V and J ends lost 5 bases and 8 bases respectively, with 9 bases between them. CDR3 DNA sequence: TGTGCCAGCAGTACAAAGTGGGAAGCTTTCTTT. Translated, it gives CASSTKWEAFF. Using reference TRBV28 and TRBJ1-1 for the parts outside the CDR3, the full variable domain is DVKVTQSSRYLVKRTGEKVFLECVQDMDHENMFWYRQDPGLGLRLIYFSYDVKMKEKGDIPEGYSVSREKKERFSLILESASTNQTSMYLCASSTKWEAFFGQGTRLTVV.

V gene TRBV3-1 combines with J gene TRBJ2-4; TRBD1 might be the D (5 bases). Per the germline V gene, CDR1 is LGHDT and CDR2 is YNNKEL (reference sequence). V shed 6 bases and J shed 1 base, with 16 bases lying between them. CDR3 length equals 16 residues. CDR3 in amino acids: CASSATGVRAKNIQYF. In DNA, the CDR3 is TGTGCCAGCAGTGCAACAGGCGTACGGGCCAAAAACATTCAGTACTTC. Full variable domain (remainder filled in from reference TRBV3-1 and TRBJ2-4): DTAVSQTPKYLVTQMGNDKSIKCEQNLGHDTMYWYKQDSKKFLKIMFSYNNKELIINETVPNRFSPKSPDKAHLNLHINSLELGDSAVYFCASSATGVRAKNIQYFGAGTRLSVL.

This clonotype was recorded at least ten times. The rearrangement uses TRBV28 and TRBJ2-7; tentatively, D is TRBD1 (5 bases). The CDR3 totals 13 residues. Germline loops: CDR1 MDHEN, CDR2 SYDVKM. The V and J ends lost 4 bases and 0 bases respectively, with 7 bases between them. The DNA of the CDR3 is TGTGCCAGCAGTTATGGGGCCTCCTACGAGCAGTACTTC. Translation: CASSYGASYEQYF.